The T cell receptor (beta chain) described here comes from a study of post-analysis software for immune sequencing data. Study-wide results and caveats: Same-batch samples co-clustered strongly by F measure. Higher frequency in patients than in controls was seen for roughly five TRBV segments, with TRBV5-6, TRBV5-1 and TRBV20-1 among them.

In the case of this clonotype: Its target is not known.

Germline V lookup: CDR1 SEHNR, CDR2 FQNEAQ (reference sequence). CDR3 length: 15 amino acids. V trimming: 4 bases; J trimming: 2 bases; junction bases outside the gene matches: 6. Every TCR beta cDNA library bore unique molecular identifiers. From the PCR reads, TCRdb called clonotypes with MiXCR, one entry per CDR3 protein. The repertoire holds 350,000 to 500,000 distinct CDR3 sequences, with approximately 38% as singletons. This TCR was sampled from a girl under 10 years old with multiple sclerosis. The chain recombines TRBV7-9 with TRBJ1-2, with 8 bases lining up with TRBD1. The material sequenced was blood. DNA of the CDR3: TGTGCCAGCAGCTCCGACAGGGGAAAAAACTATGGCTACACCTTC. As protein: CASSSDRGKNYGYTF.